This T cell receptor (beta chain) emerged from a study of blood T cell repertoires in COVID-19. Study summary: Sources were T cells, B-cell-depleted T cells, or PBMCs; the material itself was cDNA or gDNA.

The ends lost 0 bases at V and 2 bases at J; junction bases unmatched: 5. CDR1 and CDR2 (germline): ENHRY, SYGVKD. The CDR3 extends over 17 amino acids. The data were produced by immunoSEQ multiplex PCR, yet TCRdb's version contains in-frame clones alone and is incomplete. Of around 310,000 clones listed, around 91% were seen once; the top ten hold about 1%. The sequence came from a woman in her thirties or forties with COVID-19, enrolled during active disease. Material: peripheral blood. The V gene is TRBV10-3, the J gene TRBJ2-7; 12 positions match TRBD2. CDR3 in DNA: TGTGCCATCAGTGAGTCGACTAGCGGGAGAGTAACCTACGAGCAGTACTTC. Translating it yields CAISESTSGRVTYEQYF.